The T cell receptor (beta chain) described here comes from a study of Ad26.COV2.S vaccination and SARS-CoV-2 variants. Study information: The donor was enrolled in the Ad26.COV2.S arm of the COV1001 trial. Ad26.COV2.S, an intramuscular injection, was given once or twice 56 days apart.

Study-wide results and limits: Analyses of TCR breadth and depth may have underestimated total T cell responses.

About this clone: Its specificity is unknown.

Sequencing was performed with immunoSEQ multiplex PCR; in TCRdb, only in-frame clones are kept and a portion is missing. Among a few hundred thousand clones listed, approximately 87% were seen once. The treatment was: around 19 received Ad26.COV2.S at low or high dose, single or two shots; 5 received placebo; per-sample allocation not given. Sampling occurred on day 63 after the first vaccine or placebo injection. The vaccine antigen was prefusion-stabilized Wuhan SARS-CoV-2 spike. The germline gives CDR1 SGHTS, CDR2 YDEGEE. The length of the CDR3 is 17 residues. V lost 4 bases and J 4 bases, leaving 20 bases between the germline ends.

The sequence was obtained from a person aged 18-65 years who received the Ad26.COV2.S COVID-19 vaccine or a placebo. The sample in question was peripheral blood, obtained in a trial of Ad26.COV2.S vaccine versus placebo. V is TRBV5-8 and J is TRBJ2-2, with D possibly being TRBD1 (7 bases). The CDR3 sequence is CASSPDRPGGTTGELFF. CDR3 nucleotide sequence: TGTGCCAGCAGCCCAGATCGACCAGGGGGGACCACCGGGGAGCTGTTTTTT.